Below are 14 T cell receptor beta chains sequenced from a single sample in a study of blood T cell repertoires in COVID-19. Repertoires were generated with immunoSEQ multiplex PCR, while TCRdb's copy carries only in-frame clones and drops some. Of 400,000 to 450,000 clones listed, 90% are singletons. Sequenced input: PBMCs or T cells enriched from blood (not recorded which). These receptors all come from a man aged 18 to 35 who had recovered from COVID-19.

The V gene is TRBV28, the J gene TRBJ1-3; tentative D call: TRBD1 (5 bases). Trimming pared 7 bases from V and 2 bases from J, leaving 9 bases between. Germline values: CDR1 MDHEN, CDR2 SYDVKM. There are 13 residues in the CDR3. For the CDR3, the DNA is TGTGCCAGCACGTGGGGCACTGGAAACACCATATATTTT. Protein: CASTWGTGNTIYF. Drawing the rest from reference TRBV28 and TRBJ1-3, the complete variable domain is DVKVTQSSRYLVKRTGEKVFLECVQDMDHENMFWYRQDPGLGLRLIYFSYDVKMKEKGDIPEGYSVSREKKERFSLILESASTNQTSMYLCASTWGTGNTIYFGEGSWLTVV.

The V gene is TRBV12-5, the J gene TRBJ1-5; no clear D. The CDR3 is made up of 15 amino acids. The germline gives CDR1 LGHNT, CDR2 FRNRAP. V lost 1 base to trimming and J lost 4 bases, with 11 bases between them. The CDR3 here is CASGLGTYGNQPQHF. The CDR3 DNA follows: TGTGCTAGTGGTTTGGGGACTTACGGTAATCAGCCCCAGCATTTT.

The CDR3 nucleotides read TGTGCCAGCAGTTTATCGAGCCTGAATGAGCAGTTCTTC. This sequence encodes CASSLSSLNEQFF. The V and J genes are TRBV27 and TRBJ2-1; D gene uncertain. This CDR3 comprises 13 residues. The germline CDR1 and CDR2 sequences are MNHEY and SMNVEV (reference sequence). Trimming left V 0 bases short and J 7 bases short, with 7 bases between.

The chain recombines TRBV2 with TRBJ1-2, with 7 bases that match TRBD1. J lost 3 bases, V lost 4 bases, and 2 bases had no gene match. The germline V gene has CDR1 SNHLY and CDR2 FYNNEI. This CDR3 is 13 amino acids long. For the CDR3, the DNA is TGTGCCAGCAGTGCCGACAGGGACTATGGCTACACCTTC. Translated: CASSADRDYGYTF.

This chain links TRBV7-6 with TRBJ1-6; D is perhaps TRBD1 (6 bases). This CDR3 is 16 amino acids long. Germline V CDR1 and CDR2: SGHVS, FNYEAQ. Trimming removed 5 bases from V and 10 bases from J, with 21 bases in between. CDR3 residues: CASSLYPPRDISPLHF. CDR3 nucleotides: TGTGCCAGCAGCCTTTACCCGCCCCGGGACATCTCACCCCTCCACTTT.

The genes are TRBV5-1 and TRBJ2-2, with D perhaps matching TRBD2 (6 bases). V was shortened by 7 bases and J by 5 bases, with 12 bases between the two germline ends. Germline values: CDR1 SGHRS, CDR2 YFSETQ. This CDR3 is 13 amino acids long. The CDR3: CASATRGTGELFF. CDR3 coding DNA: TGCGCCAGCGCGACTAGAGGTACCGGGGAGCTGTTTTTT.

The chain has TRBV11-3 and TRBJ2-7, with 8 bases that match TRBD1. The CDR3 is 13 amino acids. V shed 6 bases and J 1 base; nucleotides not matched to a gene: 2. Germline lookup yields CDR1 SGHNT and CDR2 YENEEA. This CDR3 is CASRRQGSYEQYF. As DNA, the CDR3 is TGTGCCAGCAGACGACAGGGGTCCTACGAGCAGTACTTC.

The chain combines TRBV10-3 with TRBJ1-4, with D unresolved. V was clipped by 3 bases and J by 6 bases, with 8 bases between them. The CDR3 is 13 residues long. Germline V gives CDR1 ENHRY, CDR2 SYGVKD. CDR3 loop: CAISDPTDEKLFF. The DNA for the CDR3 is TGTGCCATCAGTGACCCTACTGATGAAAAACTGTTTTTT.

V is TRBV19 and J is TRBJ1-3, with TRBD1 matching 7 bases. The CDR3 is 13 amino acids. The V and J ends lost 11 bases and 2 bases, in that order; junction bases with no gene match: 6. Germline assignment: CDR1 LNHDA and CDR2 SQIVND (reference sequence). The CDR3 DNA reads TGTGCCGCCTTAACAGGGGCTGGAAACACCATATATTTT. Translating it yields CAALTGAGNTIYF.

The chain recombines TRBV5-6 with TRBJ2-7; D perhaps matches TRBD1 (6 bases). The CDR3 consists of 13 residues. Trimming removed 3 bases from V and 3 bases from J, with 10 bases in between. Per the germline V gene, CDR1 is SGHDT and CDR2 is YYEEEE. In nucleotides, the CDR3 is TGTGCCAGCAGCTCGGGACAACGCTACGAGCAGTACTTC. This codes for CASSSGQRYEQYF. Full variable domain (remainder filled in from reference TRBV5-6 and TRBJ2-7): DAGVTQSPTHLIKTRGQQVTLRCSPKSGHDTVSWYQQALGQGPQFIFQYYEEEERQRGNFPDRFSGHQFPNYSSELNVNALLLGDSALYLCASSSGQRYEQYFGPGTRLTVT.

This chain joins TRBV4-1 and TRBJ1-2; possibly TRBD1 for D (5 bases). V shed 1 base and J shed 0 bases, with 12 bases lying between them. Germline CDR1 MGHRA, CDR2 YSYEKL. The CDR3 is 16 residues long. The CDR3 sequence is CASSQAQGRANYGYTF. In nucleotides, the CDR3 is TGCGCCAGCAGCCAAGCGCAGGGCAGGGCTAACTATGGCTACACCTTC.

The chain couples TRBV12-3 or TRBV12-4 to TRBJ1-2; D may be TRBD1 (5 bases). The CDR3 sequence is 13 residues long. V was trimmed by 6 bases and J by 0 bases, leaving 8 bases between them. The DNA of the CDR3 is TGTGCCAGCAGGGACACGACTAACTATGGCTACACCTTC. Translation gives CASRDTTNYGYTF.

The rearrangement links TRBV7-9 to TRBJ2-3; the match to TRBD2 covers 12 bases. This CDR3 is built from 16 residues. V lost 4 bases to trimming and J lost 2 bases; unmatched junction nucleotides: 4. Germline V lookup: CDR1 SEHNR, CDR2 FQNEAQ (reference sequence). CDR3 sequence (DNA): TGTGCCAGCAGCTCACGGACTAGCGGGACCACAGATACGCAGTATTTT. Protein: CASSSRTSGTTDTQYF.

The gene calls are TRBV30 and TRBJ2-7, with D maybe TRBD1 (6 bases). The CDR3 is 13 amino acids. V dropped 3 bases and J dropped 5 bases, with 14 bases sitting between them. The germline V gene has CDR1 GTSNPN and CDR2 SVGIG (reference sequence). This chain's CDR3 is CAWRKGQFHEQYF. The CDR3 nucleotides read TGTGCCTGGAGAAAAGGACAGTTTCACGAGCAGTACTTC. The full variable domain, completed using reference TRBV30 and TRBJ2-7, is SQTIHQWPATLVQPVGSPLSLECTVEGTSNPNLYWYRQAAGRGLQLLFYSVGIGQISSEVPQNLSASRPQDRQFILSSKKLLLSDSGFYLCAWRKGQFHEQYFGPGTRLTVT.